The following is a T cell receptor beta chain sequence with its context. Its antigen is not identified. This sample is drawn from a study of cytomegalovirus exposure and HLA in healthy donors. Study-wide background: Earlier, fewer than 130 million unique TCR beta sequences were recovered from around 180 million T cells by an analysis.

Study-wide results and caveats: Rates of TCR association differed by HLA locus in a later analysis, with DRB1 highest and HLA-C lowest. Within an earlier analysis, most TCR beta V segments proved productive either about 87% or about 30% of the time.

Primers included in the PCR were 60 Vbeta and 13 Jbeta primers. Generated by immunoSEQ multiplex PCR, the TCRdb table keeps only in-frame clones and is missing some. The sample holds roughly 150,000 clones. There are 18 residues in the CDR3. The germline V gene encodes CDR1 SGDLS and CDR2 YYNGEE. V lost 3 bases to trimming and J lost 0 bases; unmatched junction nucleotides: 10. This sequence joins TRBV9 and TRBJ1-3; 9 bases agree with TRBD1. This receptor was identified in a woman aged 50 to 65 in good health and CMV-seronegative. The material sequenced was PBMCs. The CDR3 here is CASSAGGSGQGSGNTIYF. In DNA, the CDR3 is TGTGCCAGCAGCGCAGGTGGATCGGGACAGGGCTCTGGAAACACCATATATTTT.